A selection of T cell receptor beta chains follows, all from one sample in a study of cytomegalovirus exposure and HLA in healthy donors. Produced via immunoSEQ multiplex PCR; TCRdb's table is partial and in-frame only. The data contain roughly 100,000 clones, 86% of them singletons. The specimen was PBMCs. The receptors here all came from a woman aged 18-29 years in good health and CMV-seropositive. CDR3s include the opening cysteine and the closing phenylalanine or tryptophan.

CDR3 length	V gene	J gene	CDR3 protein
14	TRBV6-1	TRBJ1-4	CATTWTGGAEKLFF
14	TRBV7-3	TRBJ1-2	CASSLNLQGEGYTF
17	TRBV11-3	TRBJ2-3	CASSTRTSGSSTDTQYF
15	TRBV6-5	TRBJ2-7	CASSPLAGGPNEQYF
14	TRBV19	TRBJ1-1	CASSRDRVNTEAFF
13	TRBV28	TRBJ2-1	CASSPDSYNEQFF
14	TRBV7-8	TRBJ1-1	CASSLRTGNTEAFF
16	TRBV9	TRBJ2-3	CASSVEGGGAAGTQYF
15	TRBV27	TRBJ2-7	CASSLDAGVSYEQYF
15	TRBV10-3	TRBJ1-2	CAISEFTGTTYGYTF
16	TRBV4-1	TRBJ2-1	CASSQDSSGSYNEQFF
15	TRBV28	TRBJ1-2	CASSLPPAVNYGYTF
12	TRBV30	TRBJ1-5	CAWSGGGKPQHF
18	TRBV5-1	TRBJ2-7	CASRPFLRSGQGAGEQYF
14	TRBV19	TRBJ1-1	CASSVGLLNTEAFF
16	TRBV11-3	TRBJ2-5	CASSLPGLEDRETQYF
15	TRBV2	TRBJ1-2	CASSALTGGNYGYTF
12	TRBV2	TRBJ1-1	CASSLGNTEAFF
14	TRBV19	TRBJ1-4	CATRERQRNEKLFF
13	TRBV5-4	TRBJ1-2	CASSLPGREGYTF
14	TRBV7-9	TRBJ2-7	CASSLAANSYEQYF
12	TRBV29-1	TRBJ1-6	CSVEDPGEPLHF
13	TRBV28	TRBJ1-6	CASKQGTNSPLHF
15	TRBV5-1	TRBJ2-7	CASSSSWGHTYEQYF
15	TRBV10-1	TRBJ2-7	CASSESWTGAYEQYF
18	TRBV5-1	TRBJ1-1	CASRLDQWVRDMNTEAFF
13	TRBV30	TRBJ1-1	CAWRDRENTEAFF
13	TRBV18	TRBJ1-1	CASSPPDSTEAFF
14	TRBV6-1	TRBJ1-2	CASSDQGVNYGYTF
16	TRBV7-6	TRBJ1-3	CASSPSPGDSGNTIYF
16	TRBV5-1	TRBJ2-3	CASSFRAGQYTDTQYF
15	TRBV7-9	TRBJ2-6	CASSLAPGGANVLTF
16	TRBV7-3	TRBJ2-1	CASSLGTSGSYNEQFF
13	TRBV5-6	TRBJ1-5	CASSLTEGGPQHF
12	TRBV29-1	TRBJ2-7	CSVAFLPYEQYF
14	TRBV7-2	TRBJ1-2	CASSYPGTAYGYTF
16	TRBV5-1	TRBJ2-3	CASSLLGGPNTDTQYF
16	TRBV25-1	TRBJ2-1	CASSAVRHSSYNEQFF
14	TRBV7-9	TRBJ2-7	CASSLAGLTYEQYF
17	TRBV11-2	TRBJ2-5	CASSPKRGRVVGETQYF